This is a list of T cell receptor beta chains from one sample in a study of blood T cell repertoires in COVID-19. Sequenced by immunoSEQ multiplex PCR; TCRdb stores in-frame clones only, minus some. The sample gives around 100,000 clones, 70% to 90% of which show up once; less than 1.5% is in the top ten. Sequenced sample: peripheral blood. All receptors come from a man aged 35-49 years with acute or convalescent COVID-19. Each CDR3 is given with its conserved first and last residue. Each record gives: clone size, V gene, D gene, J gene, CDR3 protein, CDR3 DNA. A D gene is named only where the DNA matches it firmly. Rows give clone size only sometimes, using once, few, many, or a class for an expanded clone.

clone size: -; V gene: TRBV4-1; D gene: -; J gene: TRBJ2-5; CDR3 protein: CASSQEVAARSGTQYF; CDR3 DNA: TGCGCCAGCAGCCAAGAGGTAGCGGCGAGGTCCGGAACCCAGTACTTC
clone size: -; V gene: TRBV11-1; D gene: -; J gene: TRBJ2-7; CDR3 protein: CASSPGTAYEQYF; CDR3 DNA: TGTGCCAGCAGCCCCGGGACTGCCTACGAGCAGTACTTC
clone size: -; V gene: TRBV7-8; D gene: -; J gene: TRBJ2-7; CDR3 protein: CASSFSGTRVEQYF; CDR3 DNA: TGTGCCAGCAGCTTCAGTGGGACACGGGTCGAGCAGTACTTC
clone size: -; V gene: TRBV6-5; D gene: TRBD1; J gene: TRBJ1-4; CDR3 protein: CASSPRGLGEKLFF; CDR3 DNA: TGTGCCAGCAGCCCGAGGGGGCTAGGGGAAAAACTGTTTTTT
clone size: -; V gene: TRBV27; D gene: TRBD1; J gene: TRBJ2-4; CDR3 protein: CASSWGQGAYIQYF; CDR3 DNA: TGTGCCAGCAGTTGGGGACAGGGGGCCTACATTCAGTACTTC
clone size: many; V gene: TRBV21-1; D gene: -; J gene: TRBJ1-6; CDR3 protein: CASTGTRGGALIPYNSPLHF; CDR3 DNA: TGTGCCAGCACAGGCACAAGAGGGGGGGCGCTGATACCCTATAATTCACCCCTCCACTTT
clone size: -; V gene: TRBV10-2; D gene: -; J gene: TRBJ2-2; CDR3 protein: CASLVQTRRGTGELFF; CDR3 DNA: TGCGCCAGCCTCGTACAGACGCGACGGGGCACCGGGGAGCTGTTTTTT
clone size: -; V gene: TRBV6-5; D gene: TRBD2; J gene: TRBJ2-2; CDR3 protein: CASRRTSGNTGELFF; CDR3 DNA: TGTGCCAGCAGGCGGACTAGCGGGAACACCGGGGAGCTGTTTTTT
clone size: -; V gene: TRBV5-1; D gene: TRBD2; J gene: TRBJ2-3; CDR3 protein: CASSQLAGGENTQYF; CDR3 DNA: TGCGCCAGCAGCCAATTAGCGGGAGGAGAAAATACGCAGTATTTT
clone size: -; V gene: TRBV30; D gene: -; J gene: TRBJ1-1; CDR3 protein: CAWSAGGGTQNTEAFF; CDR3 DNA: TGTGCCTGGAGCGCTGGGGGGGGGACCCAGAACACTGAAGCTTTCTTT
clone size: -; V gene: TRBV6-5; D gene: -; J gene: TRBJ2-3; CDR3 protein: CASKRLVGSTDTQYF; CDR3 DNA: TGTGCCAGCAAAAGACTAGTGGGGAGCACAGATACGCAGTATTTT
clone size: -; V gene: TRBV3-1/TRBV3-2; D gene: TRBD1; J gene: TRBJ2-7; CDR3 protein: CASSTTGARYEQYF; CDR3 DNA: TGTGCCAGCAGCACGACAGGGGCAAGATACGAGCAGTACTTC
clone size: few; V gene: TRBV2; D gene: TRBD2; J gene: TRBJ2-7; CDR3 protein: CASRDYYEQYF; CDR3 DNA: TGTGCCAGCCGGGACTACTACGAGCAGTACTTC
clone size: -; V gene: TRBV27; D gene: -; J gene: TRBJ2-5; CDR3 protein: CASSLSPARALRGGKETQYF; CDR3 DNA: TGTGCCAGCAGTTTATCGCCCGCGAGGGCCCTAAGGGGGGGAAAAGAGACCCAGTACTTC
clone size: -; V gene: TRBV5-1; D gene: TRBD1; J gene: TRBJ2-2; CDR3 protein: CASSKWDRVAGELFF; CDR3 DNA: TGCGCCAGCAGCAAGTGGGACAGGGTAGCCGGGGAGCTGTTTTTT
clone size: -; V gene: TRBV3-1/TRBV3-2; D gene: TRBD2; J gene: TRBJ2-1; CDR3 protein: CASKPSGRNGNEQFF; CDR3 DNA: TGTGCCAGCAAACCTAGCGGGAGAAACGGCAATGAGCAGTTCTTC
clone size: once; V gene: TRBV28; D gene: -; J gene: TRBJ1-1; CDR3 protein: CASSFVGARTEAFF; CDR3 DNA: TGTGCCAGCAGTTTTGTGGGGGCTAGAACTGAAGCTTTCTTT
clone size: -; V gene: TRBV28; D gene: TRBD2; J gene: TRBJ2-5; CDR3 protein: CASSSRRGGRETQYF; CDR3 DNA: TGTGCCAGCAGTTCGCGGCGGGGGGGAAGGGAGACCCAGTACTTC
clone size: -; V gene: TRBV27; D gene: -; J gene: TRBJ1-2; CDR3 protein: CASSSARVYGYTF; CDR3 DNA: TGTGCCAGCAGCTCCGCTCGGGTTTATGGCTACACCTTC
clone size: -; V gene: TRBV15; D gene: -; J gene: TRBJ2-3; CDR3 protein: CATSPVPGQGADTQYF; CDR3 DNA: TGTGCCACCAGCCCAGTCCCCGGTCAGGGCGCAGATACGCAGTATTTT
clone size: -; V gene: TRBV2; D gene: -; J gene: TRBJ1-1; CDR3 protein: CASREEYQAGTEAFF; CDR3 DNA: TGTGCCAGCAGGGAGGAGTACCAGGCGGGGACTGAAGCTTTCTTT
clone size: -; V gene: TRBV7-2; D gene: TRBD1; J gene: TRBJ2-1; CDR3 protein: CASSPQGGDEQFF; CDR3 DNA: TGTGCCAGCAGTCCCCAAGGGGGCGATGAGCAGTTCTTC
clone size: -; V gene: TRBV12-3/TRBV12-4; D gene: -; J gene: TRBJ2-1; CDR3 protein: CASSLQGSHEQFF; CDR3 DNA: TGTGCCAGCAGTCTACAGGGATCCCATGAGCAGTTCTTC
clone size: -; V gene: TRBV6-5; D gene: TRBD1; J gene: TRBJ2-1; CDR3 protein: CASSRQGRVEQFF; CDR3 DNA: TGTGCCAGCAGTCGACAGGGAAGGGTTGAGCAGTTCTTC
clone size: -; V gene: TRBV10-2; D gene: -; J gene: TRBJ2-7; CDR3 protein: CASSESPQGGQYF; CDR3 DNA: TGCGCCAGCAGTGAGTCTCCGCAGGGGGGACAGTACTTC
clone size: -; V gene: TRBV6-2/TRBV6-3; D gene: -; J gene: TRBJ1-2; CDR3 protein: CASSLQGWLSGYTF; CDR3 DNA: TGTGCCAGCAGTTTACAGGGTTGGCTATCGGGCTACACCTTC
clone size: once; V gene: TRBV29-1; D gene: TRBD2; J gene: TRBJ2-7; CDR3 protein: CSVGGTSGRAVISEQYF; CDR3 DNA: TGCAGCGTTGGCGGGACTAGCGGGAGGGCCGTTATATCCGAGCAGTACTTC
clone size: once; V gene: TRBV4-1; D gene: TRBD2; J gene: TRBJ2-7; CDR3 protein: CASSHLAGEYEQYF; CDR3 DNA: TGCGCCAGCAGCCACTTAGCGGGAGAATACGAGCAGTACTTC
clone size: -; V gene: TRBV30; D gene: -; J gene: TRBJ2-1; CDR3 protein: CAWSIGAYNEQFF; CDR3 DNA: TGTGCCTGGAGTATAGGGGCGTACAATGAGCAGTTCTTC
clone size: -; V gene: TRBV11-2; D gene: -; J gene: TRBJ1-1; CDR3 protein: CASSLDPGMNTEAFF; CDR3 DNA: TGTGCCAGCAGCTTAGACCCAGGCATGAACACTGAAGCTTTCTTT
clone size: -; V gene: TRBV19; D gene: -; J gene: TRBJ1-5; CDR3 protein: CASSIILISNQPQHF; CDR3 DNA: TGTGCCAGTAGTATAATCCTTATTAGCAATCAGCCCCAGCATTTT
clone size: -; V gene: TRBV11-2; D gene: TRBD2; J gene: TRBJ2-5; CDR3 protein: CASSPAGGGETQYF; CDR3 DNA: TGTGCCAGCAGCCCCGCGGGGGGCGGGGAGACCCAGTACTTC
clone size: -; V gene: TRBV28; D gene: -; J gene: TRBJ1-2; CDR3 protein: CASSLAAGNGYTF; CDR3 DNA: TGTGCCAGCAGTTTGGCAGCGGGGAATGGCTACACCTTC
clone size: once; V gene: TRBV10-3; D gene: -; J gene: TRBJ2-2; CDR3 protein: CAISESAVVRDGRGTGELFF; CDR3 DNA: TGTGCCATCAGTGAGTCGGCGGTTGTCAGGGATGGCCGGGGGACCGGGGAGCTGTTTTTT
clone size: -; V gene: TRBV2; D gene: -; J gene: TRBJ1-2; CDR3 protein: CASSELGSYGYTF; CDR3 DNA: TGTGCCAGCAGTGAACTGGGGAGCTATGGCTACACCTTC
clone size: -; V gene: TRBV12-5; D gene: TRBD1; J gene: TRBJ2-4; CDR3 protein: CASDQPDRGINIQYF; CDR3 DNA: TGTGCTAGTGACCAGCCGGACAGGGGAATAAACATTCAGTACTTC
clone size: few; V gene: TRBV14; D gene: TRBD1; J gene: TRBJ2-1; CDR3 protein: CASSRIGLQGYNEQFF; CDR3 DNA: TGTGCCAGCAGCCGCATTGGCCTACAGGGGTACAATGAGCAGTTCTTC
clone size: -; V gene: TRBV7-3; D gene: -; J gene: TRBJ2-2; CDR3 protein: CASSSSPPGELFF; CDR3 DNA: TGTGCCAGCAGCTCGAGTCCGCCCGGGGAGCTGTTTTTT
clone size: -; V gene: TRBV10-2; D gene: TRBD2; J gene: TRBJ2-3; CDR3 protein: CAIVAGSTDTQYF; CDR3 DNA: TGCGCCATCGTAGCGGGTAGCACAGATACGCAGTATTTT
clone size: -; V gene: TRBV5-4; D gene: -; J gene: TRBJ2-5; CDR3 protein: CASTTGGRPETQYF; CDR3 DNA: TGTGCCAGCACCACAGGAGGGAGGCCAGAGACCCAGTACTTC
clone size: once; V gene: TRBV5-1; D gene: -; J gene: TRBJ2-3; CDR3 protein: CASSLALSPSSTDTQYF; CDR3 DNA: TGCGCCAGCAGCTTGGCCCTGTCTCCCAGTTCCACAGATACGCAGTATTTT
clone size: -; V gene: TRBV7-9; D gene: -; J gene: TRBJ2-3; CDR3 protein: CASSLFQGTDTQYF; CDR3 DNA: TGTGCCAGCAGCTTATTTCAGGGTACAGATACGCAGTATTTT
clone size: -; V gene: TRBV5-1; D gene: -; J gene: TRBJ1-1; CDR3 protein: CASSFRSVDTEAFF; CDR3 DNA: TGCGCCAGCAGCTTTAGGAGTGTGGACACTGAAGCTTTCTTT
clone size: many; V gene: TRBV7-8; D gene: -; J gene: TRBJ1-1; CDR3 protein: CASSSYRVAANTEAFF; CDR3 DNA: TGTGCCAGCAGCTCATACAGGGTTGCGGCCAACACTGAAGCTTTCTTT
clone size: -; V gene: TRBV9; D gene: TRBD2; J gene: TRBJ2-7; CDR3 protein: CASSPRGLAGGSANEQYF; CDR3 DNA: TGTGCCAGCAGCCCAAGGGGGCTAGCGGGAGGATCTGCGAACGAGCAGTACTTC
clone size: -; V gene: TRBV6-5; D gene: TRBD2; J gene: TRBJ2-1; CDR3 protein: CASKLGGLGYNEQFF; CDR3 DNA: TGTGCCAGCAAGCTGGGGGGACTAGGTTACAATGAGCAGTTCTTC